This T cell receptor (beta chain) appears in the sequencing data of a study of T-cell reconstitution after alpha-beta-depleted transplantation in children. The TCRbeta library incorporated unique molecular identifiers. TCRdb recomputed calls from the PCR reads with MiXCR, one row per CDR3 protein. The sample yields just under 550,000 distinct CDR3 sequences, 18% seen once. The sequence was collected from a human donor who donated a stem cell graft to a child with acute lymphoblastic leukemia. The sample in question was PBMCs from the stem cell graft donor, obtained from the stem cell graft.

The CDR3 sequence is CASSDGLSGLAGLYF. In nucleotides, the CDR3 is TGTGCCAGCAGCGACGGACTATCGGGACTAGCTGGCCTGTATTTT. This chain joins TRBV7-9 and TRBJ2-3; 9 bases are a match to TRBD2. CDR3 length: 15 residues. After removal of 5 bases from V and 14 bases from J, the junction contained 17 bases not matched to a gene. Germline V CDR1 and CDR2: SEHNR, FQNEAQ (reference sequence).